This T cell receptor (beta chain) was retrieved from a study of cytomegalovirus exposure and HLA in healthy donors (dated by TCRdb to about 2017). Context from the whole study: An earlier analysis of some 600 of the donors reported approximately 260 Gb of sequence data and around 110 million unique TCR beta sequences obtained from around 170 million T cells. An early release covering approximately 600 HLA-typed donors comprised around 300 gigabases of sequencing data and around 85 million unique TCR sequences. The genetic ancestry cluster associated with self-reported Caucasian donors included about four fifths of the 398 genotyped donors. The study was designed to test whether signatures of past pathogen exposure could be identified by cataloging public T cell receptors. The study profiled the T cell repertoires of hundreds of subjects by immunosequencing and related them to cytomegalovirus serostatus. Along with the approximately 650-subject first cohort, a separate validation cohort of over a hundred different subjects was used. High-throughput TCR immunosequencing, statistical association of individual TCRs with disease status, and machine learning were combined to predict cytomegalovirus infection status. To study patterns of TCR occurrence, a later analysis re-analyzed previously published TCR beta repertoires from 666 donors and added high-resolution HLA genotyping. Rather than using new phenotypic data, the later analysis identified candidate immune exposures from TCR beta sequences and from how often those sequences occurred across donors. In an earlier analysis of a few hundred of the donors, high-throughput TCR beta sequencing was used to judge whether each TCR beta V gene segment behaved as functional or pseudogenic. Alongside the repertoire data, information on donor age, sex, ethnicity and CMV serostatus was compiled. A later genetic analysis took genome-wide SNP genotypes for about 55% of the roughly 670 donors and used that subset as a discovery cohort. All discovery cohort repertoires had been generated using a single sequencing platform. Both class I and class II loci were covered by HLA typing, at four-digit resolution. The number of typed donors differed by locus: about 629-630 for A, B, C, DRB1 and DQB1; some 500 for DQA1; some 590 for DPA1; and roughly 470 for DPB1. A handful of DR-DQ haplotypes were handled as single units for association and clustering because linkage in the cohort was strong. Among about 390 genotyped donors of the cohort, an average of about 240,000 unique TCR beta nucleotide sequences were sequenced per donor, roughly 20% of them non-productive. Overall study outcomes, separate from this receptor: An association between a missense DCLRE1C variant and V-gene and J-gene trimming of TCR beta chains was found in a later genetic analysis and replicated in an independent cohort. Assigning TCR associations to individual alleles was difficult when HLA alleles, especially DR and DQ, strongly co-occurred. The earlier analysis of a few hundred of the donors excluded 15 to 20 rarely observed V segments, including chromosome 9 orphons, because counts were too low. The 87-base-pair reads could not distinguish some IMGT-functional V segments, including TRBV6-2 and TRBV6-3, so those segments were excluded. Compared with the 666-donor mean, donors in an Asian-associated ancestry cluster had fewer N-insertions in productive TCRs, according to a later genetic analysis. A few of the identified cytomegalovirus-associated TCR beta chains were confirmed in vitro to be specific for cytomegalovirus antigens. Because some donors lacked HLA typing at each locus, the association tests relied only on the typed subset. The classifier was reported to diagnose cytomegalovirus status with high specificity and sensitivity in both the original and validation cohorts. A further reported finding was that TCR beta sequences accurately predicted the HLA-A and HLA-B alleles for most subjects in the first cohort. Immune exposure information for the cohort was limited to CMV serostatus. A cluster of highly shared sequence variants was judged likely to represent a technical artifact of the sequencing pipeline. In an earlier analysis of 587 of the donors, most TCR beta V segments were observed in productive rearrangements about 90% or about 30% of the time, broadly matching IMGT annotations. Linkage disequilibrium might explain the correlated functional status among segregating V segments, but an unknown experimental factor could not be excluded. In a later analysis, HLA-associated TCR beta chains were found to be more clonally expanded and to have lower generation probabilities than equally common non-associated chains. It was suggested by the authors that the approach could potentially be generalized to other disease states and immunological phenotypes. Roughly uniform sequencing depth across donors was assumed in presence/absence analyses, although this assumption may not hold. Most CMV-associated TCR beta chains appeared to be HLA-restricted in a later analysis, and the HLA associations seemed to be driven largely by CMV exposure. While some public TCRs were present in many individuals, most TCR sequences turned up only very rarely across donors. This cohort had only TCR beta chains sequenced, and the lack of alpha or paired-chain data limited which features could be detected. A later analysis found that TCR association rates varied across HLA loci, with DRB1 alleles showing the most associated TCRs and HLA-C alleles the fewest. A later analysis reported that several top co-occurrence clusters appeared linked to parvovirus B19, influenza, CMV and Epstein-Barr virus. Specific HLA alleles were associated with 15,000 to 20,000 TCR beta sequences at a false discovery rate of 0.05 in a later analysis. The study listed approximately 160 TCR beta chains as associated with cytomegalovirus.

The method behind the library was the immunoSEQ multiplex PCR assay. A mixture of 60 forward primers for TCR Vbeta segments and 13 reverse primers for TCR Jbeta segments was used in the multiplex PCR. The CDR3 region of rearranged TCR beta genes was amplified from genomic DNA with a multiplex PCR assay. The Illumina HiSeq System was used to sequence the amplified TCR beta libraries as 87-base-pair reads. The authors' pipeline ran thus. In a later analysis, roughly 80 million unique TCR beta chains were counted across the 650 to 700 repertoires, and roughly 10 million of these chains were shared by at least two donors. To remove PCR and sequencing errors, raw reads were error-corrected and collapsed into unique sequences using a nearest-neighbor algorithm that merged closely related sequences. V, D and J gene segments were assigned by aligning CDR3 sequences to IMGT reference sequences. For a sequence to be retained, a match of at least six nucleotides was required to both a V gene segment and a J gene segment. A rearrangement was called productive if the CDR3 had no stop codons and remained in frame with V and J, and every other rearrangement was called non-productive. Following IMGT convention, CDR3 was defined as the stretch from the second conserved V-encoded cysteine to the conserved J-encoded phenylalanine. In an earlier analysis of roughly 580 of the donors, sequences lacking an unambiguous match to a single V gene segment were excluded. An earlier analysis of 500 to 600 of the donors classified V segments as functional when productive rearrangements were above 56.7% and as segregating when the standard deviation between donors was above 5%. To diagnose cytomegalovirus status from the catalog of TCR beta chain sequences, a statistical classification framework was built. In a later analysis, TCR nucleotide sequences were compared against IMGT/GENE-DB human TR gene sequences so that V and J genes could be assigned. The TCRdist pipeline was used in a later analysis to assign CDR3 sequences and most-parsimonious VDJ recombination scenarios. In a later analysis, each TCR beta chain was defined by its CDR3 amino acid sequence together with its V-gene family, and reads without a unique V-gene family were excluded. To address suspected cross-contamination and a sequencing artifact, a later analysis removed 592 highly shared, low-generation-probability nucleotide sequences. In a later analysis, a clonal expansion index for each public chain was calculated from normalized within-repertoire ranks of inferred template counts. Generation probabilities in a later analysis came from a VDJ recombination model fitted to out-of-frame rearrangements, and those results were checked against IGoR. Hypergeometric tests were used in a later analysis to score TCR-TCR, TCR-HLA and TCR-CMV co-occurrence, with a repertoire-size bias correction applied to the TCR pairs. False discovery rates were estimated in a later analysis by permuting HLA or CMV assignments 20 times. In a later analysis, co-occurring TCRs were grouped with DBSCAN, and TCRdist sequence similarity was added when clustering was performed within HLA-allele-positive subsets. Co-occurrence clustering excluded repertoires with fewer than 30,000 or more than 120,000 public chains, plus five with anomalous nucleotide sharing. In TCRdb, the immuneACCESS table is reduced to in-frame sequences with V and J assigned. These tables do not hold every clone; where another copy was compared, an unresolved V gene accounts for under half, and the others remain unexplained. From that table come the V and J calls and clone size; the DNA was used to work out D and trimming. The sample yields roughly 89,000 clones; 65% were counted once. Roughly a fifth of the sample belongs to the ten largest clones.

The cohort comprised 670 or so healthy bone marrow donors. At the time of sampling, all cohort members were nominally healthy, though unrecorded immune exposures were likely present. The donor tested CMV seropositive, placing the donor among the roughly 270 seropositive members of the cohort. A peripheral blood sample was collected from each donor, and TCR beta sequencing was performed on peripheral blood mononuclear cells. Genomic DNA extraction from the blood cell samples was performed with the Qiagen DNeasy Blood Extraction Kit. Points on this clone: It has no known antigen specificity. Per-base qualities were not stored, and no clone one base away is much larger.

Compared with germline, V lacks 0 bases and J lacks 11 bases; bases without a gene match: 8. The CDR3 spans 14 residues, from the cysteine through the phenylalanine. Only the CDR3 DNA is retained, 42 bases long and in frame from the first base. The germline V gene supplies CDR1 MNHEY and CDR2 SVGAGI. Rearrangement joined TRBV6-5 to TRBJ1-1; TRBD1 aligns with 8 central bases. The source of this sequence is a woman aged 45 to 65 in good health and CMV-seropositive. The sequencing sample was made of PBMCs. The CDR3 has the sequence CASSYSRTGNGAFF. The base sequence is TGTGCCAGCAGTTACTCCCGGACAGGGAACGGGGCTTTCTTT.